Below, 15 T cell receptor beta chains from the same sample are listed, as sequenced in a study of control samples from healthy donors and cancer patients (dated by TCRdb to the early 2020s). The library was produced with the immunoSEQ multiplex PCR assay. Sourced from immuneACCESS, this table was stored by TCRdb with only in-frame sequences that have V and J called. A share of the clones is absent; for the studies checked, an unresolved V gene accounts for under half, and the remainder has no known explanation. In all, the sample holds about 270,000 clones, and approximately 80% of those were seen once. 13% of the sample belongs to the ten largest clones. Sequences were obtained from PBMCs. The receptors were sampled from a woman aged 55-70 years with lung cancer.

This clone has a handful of counts. The V call is TRBV6-5, the J call TRBJ1-1; TRBD1 matches 7 bases. The CDR3 is 14 amino acids. Unmatched junction bases numbered 6, after V lost 3 bases and J lost 5 bases. CDR1 MNHEY and CDR2 SVGAGI come from the germline V gene. The CDR3 DNA is TGTGCCAGCAGTTATGGCAGGGGGAAAACTGAAGCTTTCTTT. It specifies CASSYGRGKTEAFF.

The chain is built from TRBV19 and TRBJ1-1; 8 nucleotides agree with TRBD1. J was trimmed by 8 bases and V by 5 bases; bases with no gene match: 10. Per the germline V gene, CDR1 is LNHDA and CDR2 is SQIVND (reference sequence). This CDR3 is built from 14 residues. CDR3 sequence reads: CASSLDRGGREAFF. DNA of the CDR3: TGTGCCAGTAGTCTTGACAGGGGTGGTAGGGAAGCTTTCTTT.

To note about this clone: This sample includes further DNA sequences coding for the same CDR3. V usage is TRBV3-1 (or the pseudogene TRBV3-2) and J usage is TRBJ1-1, with D unclear. The CDR3 totals 14 residues. The V end lost 2 bases, the J end lost 1 base, and 8 bases lay between the germline ends. CDR1 is LGHDT and CDR2 is YNNKEL in the germline V gene (reference sequence). CDR3 DNA: TGTGCCAGCAGCCAACCAGGTCCGAACACTGAAGCTTTCTTT. As protein: CASSQPGPNTEAFF.

The J gene is TRBJ2-2, the V gene TRBV19; D unresolved. There are 14 residues in the CDR3. From germline, CDR1 is LNHDA and CDR2 SQIVND (reference sequence). Trimming stripped 2 bases from V and 5 bases from J, with 9 bases between. DNA of the CDR3: TGTGCCAGTAGTATAAGTCAGCTGACCGGGGAGCTGTTTTTT. It yields the protein CASSISQLTGELFF.

The V and J genes are TRBV7-2 and TRBJ2-1; D is possibly TRBD1 or TRBD2 (5 bases each). The CDR3 is 13 amino acids. The ends were cut back, 6 bases at V and 6 bases at J, with 12 bases in the middle. Germline CDR1 and CDR2: SGHTA and FQGNSA. The CDR3 DNA follows: TGTGCCAGCAGTGCCGGGGCGACCAATGAGCAGTTCTTC. This encodes CASSAGATNEQFF.

V gene TRBV6-5 combines with J gene TRBJ2-3; no clear D. Trimming took 2 bases from V and 0 from J, leaving 9 bases between them. Looked up from germline, CDR1 is MNHEY and CDR2 is SVGAGI. This CDR3 is 15 amino acids long. CDR3 sequence: CASSYSAQSTDTQYF. The CDR3 nucleotides read TGTGCCAGCAGTTACAGCGCGCAAAGCACAGATACGCAGTATTTT.

In this sample, this clone turned up once. The chain has TRBV27 and TRBJ2-2; D is unclear. Germline CDR1 is MNHEY and CDR2 is SMNVEV (reference sequence). The V end lost 7 bases, the J end lost 5 bases, and 8 bases lay between the germline ends. This CDR3 spans 12 amino acids. The CDR3 DNA reads as TGTGCCAGCAAGAGGAGAACCGGGGAGCTGTTTTTT. This codes for CASKRRTGELFF.

The chain couples TRBV6-1 to TRBJ1-5; D ambiguous. This CDR3 is built from 16 residues. V lost 2 bases and J lost 0, with 11 bases in between. Germline loops: CDR1 MNHNS, CDR2 SASEGT. This chain's CDR3 is CASSERSRNSNQPQHF. CDR3 nucleotides: TGTGCCAGCAGTGAAAGAAGCCGGAATAGCAATCAGCCCCAGCATTTT.

The genes are TRBV29-1 and TRBJ1-5; 7 bases align to TRBD1. Germline CDR1 SQVTM, CDR2 ANQGSEA. This CDR3 spans 12 amino acids. V was pared by 4 bases and J by 5 bases, with 2 bases of the junction left unmatched. CDR3 in amino acids: CSVGQGDQPQHF. In nucleotides, the CDR3 is TGCAGCGTTGGACAGGGCGATCAGCCCCAGCATTTT.

This chain joins TRBV5-1 and TRBJ2-7; 8 bases align to TRBD1. Losses at the gene ends were 3 bases for V and 3 bases for J; bases not matched to a gene: 8. Germline loops: CDR1 SGHRS, CDR2 YFSETQ. The CDR3 runs 15 residues. DNA of the CDR3: TGCGCCAGCAGCTGGGGGGCAGGGGGCAACTACGAGCAGTACTTC. This translates into CASSWGAGGNYEQYF.

This clone was seen once. The chain is built from TRBV4-1 and TRBJ2-7; D is unresolved. Germline-derived CDR1 and CDR2 are MGHRA and YSYEKL. The CDR3 consists of 9 residues. The chain's CDR3 is CASSQSPPV. DNA of the CDR3: TGCGCCAGCAGCCAATCGCCCCCCGTC.

The chain links TRBV15 to TRBJ2-7, with D possibly being TRBD1 (6 bases). CDR1 and CDR2 (germline): LNHNV, YYDKDF (reference sequence). The ends were cut back, 0 bases at V and 3 bases at J, with 12 bases in the middle. The CDR3 contains 15 residues. CDR3 amino acids: CATSREQGMGYEQYF. CDR3 nucleotide sequence: TGTGCCACCAGCAGAGAACAGGGAATGGGCTACGAGCAGTACTTC.

This chain joins TRBV28 and TRBJ1-2; the D is unclear. Trimming left V 3 bases short and J 7 bases short, with 15 bases between. This CDR3 is 14 amino acids long. Germline CDR1 reads MDHEN; CDR2 reads SYDVKM. CDR3 coding DNA: TGTGCCAGCAGTTTCAGAATGGGAGCGGGTGGCTACACCTTC. This translates into CASSFRMGAGGYTF.

J is TRBJ2-3 and V is TRBV6-5; TRBD1 matches at 8 bases. This CDR3 has 15 amino acids. Germline CDR1 and CDR2: MNHEY and SVGAGI. The J segment lost 2 bases and the V segment lost 6 bases, leaving 7 bases of the junction unmatched. The CDR3 spells CASSDRDRLTDTQYF. CDR3 DNA: TGTGCCAGCAGCGACCGGGACAGGCTCACAGATACGCAGTATTTT.

This sequence joins TRBV10-1 and TRBJ2-1; D perhaps matches TRBD2 (7 bases). Germline CDR1 reads WNHNN; CDR2 reads SYGVQD (reference sequence). The CDR3 length is 13 residues. V was trimmed by 9 bases and J by 2 bases, leaving 11 bases between them. CDR3 nucleotides: TGCGCCAGGGGGGGGCACACCTACAATGAGCAGTTCTTC. The encoded protein is CARGGHTYNEQFF.